This record covers a single TCR beta chain. Its cognate antigen is unknown. The sample comes from a study of OX40 agonist ivuxolimab in advanced cancers. General observations from the study: In a subset of nonresponders, normalized T-cell clonal expansion was also low.

Germline-derived CDR1 and CDR2 are SGHRS and YFSETQ. V was clipped by 7 bases and J by 2 bases, with 14 bases between them. The CDR3 consists of 14 residues. Sequencing was performed with immunoSEQ multiplex PCR; in TCRdb, only in-frame clones are kept and a portion is missing. The sample comprises approximately 69,000 clones, more than 70% of which are singletons, and 2% to 2.5% rests with the top ten. This TCR derives from an adult with an advanced solid tumor such as melanoma, head and neck, liver or kidney cancer. Sample: CD4+ or CD8+ T cells sorted from blood, taken in a trial of the OX40 agonist ivuxolimab. The V gene is TRBV5-1, the J gene TRBJ2-3; D is possibly TRBD1 or TRBD2 (5 bases each). The CDR3 spells CASFPGTHTDTQYF. CDR3 DNA sequence: TGCGCCAGCTTCCCGGGGACCCACACAGATACGCAGTATTTT.